This T cell receptor (beta chain) derives from a study of blood T cell repertoires in COVID-19. The CDR3 totals 10 residues. V was cut by 8 bases and J by 7 bases, with 8 bases left in between. Germline assignment: CDR1 MDHEN and CDR2 SYDVKM. Here immunoSEQ multiplex PCR was the method, and the copy in TCRdb shows in-frame clones only, minus some. The table has roughly 230,000 clones, roughly 91% seen once. The source is a woman in her twenties or thirties with acute COVID-19. The chain employs TRBV28 and TRBJ1-1; D is undetermined. Sequencing used PBMCs or T cells enriched from blood (not recorded which). The CDR3 is CASRRVEAFF. The CDR3 bases are TGTGCCAGCCGACGGGTTGAAGCTTTCTTT.